The clone carrying this TCR beta chain was observed a few times. Its antigen is as yet unknown. These data originate in a study of T-cell memory formation after mild COVID-19. Whole-study results and caveats: Some SARS-CoV-2-responding clones were already detected in memory before infection.

Germline assignment: CDR1 SQVTM and CDR2 ANQGSEA. Trimming removed 1 base at V and 0 bases at J, with 7 bases between. The CDR3 spans 13 residues. TCRdb used MiXCR to reprocess the 5' RACE reads, holding one entry per CDR3 protein. The data hold approximately 350,000 distinct CDR3 sequences, with around 27% observed a single time. The gene calls are TRBV29-1 and TRBJ2-7; D remains unclear. The receptor's source is an adult woman who had mild COVID-19 (a few samples of this study predate the infection). Cell type and time point are not known. Input material: PBMCs or a T cell subset sorted from them (not recorded which). The DNA for the CDR3 is TGCAGCGTTGAAGCCAGGAGCTCCTACGAGCAGTACTTC. This translates into CSVEARSSYEQYF.